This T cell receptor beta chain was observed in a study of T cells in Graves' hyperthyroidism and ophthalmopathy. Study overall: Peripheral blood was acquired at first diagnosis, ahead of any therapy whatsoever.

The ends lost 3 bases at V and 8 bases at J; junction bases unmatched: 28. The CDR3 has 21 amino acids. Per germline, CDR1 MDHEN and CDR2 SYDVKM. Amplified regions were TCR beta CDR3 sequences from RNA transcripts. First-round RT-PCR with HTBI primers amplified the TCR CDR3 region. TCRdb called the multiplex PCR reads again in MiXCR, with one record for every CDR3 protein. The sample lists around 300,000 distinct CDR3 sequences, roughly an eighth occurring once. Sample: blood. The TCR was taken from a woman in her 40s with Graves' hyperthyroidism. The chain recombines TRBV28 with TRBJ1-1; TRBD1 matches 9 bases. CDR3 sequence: CASSFAGDRERLGRERTEAFF. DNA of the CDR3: TGTGCCAGCAGTTTTGCCGGGGACAGGGAAAGGTTAGGGAGGGAAAGGACCGAAGCTTTCTTT.